The following is a TCR beta chain sequence with its context. Its matching antigen is unknown. This sample is part of a study of T cells after posttransplantation cyclophosphamide. This table comes from immunoSEQ multiplex PCR, and its TCRdb copy is limited to in-frame clones, with some not included. The repertoire consists of fewer than 20,000 clones, with roughly 80% occurring once and the leading ten covering 2.8%. Sampled 1 year posttransplant, controls received myeloablative marrow transplants, methotrexate and a calcineurin inhibitor. Overall study results and limits: Donor CD8+ memory clones often dominated recipient blood repertoires at later times. TRB overlap between skin or GI tissue T cells and blood was limited. Recipient CMV seropositivity and CMV reactivation strongly tracked TRB clonality.

With V trimmed by 1 base and J by 3 bases, 6 bases remained unmatched. CDR3 size: 16 residues. Germline lookup yields CDR1 MGHRA and CDR2 YSYEKL. The TCR comes from a young adult male patient who received an allogeneic stem cell transplant from an unrelated donor, was CMV-positive, and had acute and chronic GVHD. The graft donor may be the source of some T cells. The J gene is TRBJ1-1, the V gene TRBV4-1, with TRBD1 matching 9 bases. Sample: PBMCs, taken just under 450 days after allogeneic stem cell transplant with calcineurin inhibitor and methotrexate. The CDR3 coding sequence is TGCGCCAGCAGCCAAGGAGTGGGACAGGGAGACACTGAAGCTTTCTTT. It is translated as CASSQGVGQGDTEAFF.